This record covers a single TCR beta chain. The CDR3 is 14 residues long. V shed 2 bases, J shed 7 bases, and the junction held 3 bases outside the gene matches. The sample comes from a study of blood T cell repertoires in COVID-19. Study summary: Specimens from acute and convalescent COVID-19 originated in the United States, Italy and Spain. The analysed material was cDNA or gDNA that came from T cells, B-cell-depleted T cells, or PBMCs.

The Seattle patients joined while their infection was active and were tracked longitudinally afterward. Original analysis: Reference gene primers were amplified, and this amplification served to estimate nucleated cell counts. TCRdb's table, derived via immunoSEQ multiplex PCR, lists solely in-frame clones and lacks some. V, J and clone size were drawn from that table, and D and trimming were deduced from the DNA. The data contain fewer than 250,000 clones, approximately 81% of them singletons. The TCR sequence derives from a woman of 80 years or more with COVID-19, enrolled during active disease. The sequenced sample was peripheral blood. The rearrangement links TRBV5-3 to TRBJ1-6, with 7 bases that match TRBD1. TRBV5-3 counts as an open reading frame of uncertain function. The CDR3 region is CARSFLGGNSPLHF. The DNA for the CDR3 is TGTGCCAGAAGCTTTCTAGGGGGCAATTCACCCCTCCACTTT.